This TCR beta chain was observed in a study of CD8 T cells in Susac syndrome. When the RNA was reverse transcribed, random hexamers were used with an input of about 0.45 to 1 ug. The authors amplified TCR beta CDR3 across 54 Vbeta and 13 Jbeta using immunoSEQ multiplex PCR. MiXCR was run by TCRdb on the immunoSEQ multiplex PCR reads, yielding one entry per CDR3 protein. The table records around 170,000 distinct CDR3 sequences, under 95% of them present only once. The individuals used as controls were healthy donors who had been matched for both age and sex. Trimming removed 6 bases from V and 5 bases from J, with 14 bases in between. The germline gives CDR1 SQVTM, CDR2 ANQGSEA. The CDR3 loop spans 13 amino acids.

The V call is TRBV29-1, the J call TRBJ1-5; the D gene is possibly TRBD1 (5 bases). This TCR derives from a human donor in good health. Material: CD4+ T cells from PBMCs. This CDR3 reads CSVRLGGDQPQHF. For the CDR3, the DNA is TGCAGCGTCCGATTGGGGGGGGATCAGCCCCAGCATTTT.